This T cell receptor (beta chain) was identified during a study of blood T cells in healthy people across ages. Study-wide points: The study found more naive CD4+ cells and higher diversity in long-lived than aged donors.

The second PCR ran about 7 to 12 cycles with a sample-barcoded 5' primer and J-beta primers. Each single sample gave us at least 3 million CDR3-containing paired-end reads. TCRdb used MiXCR to reprocess the 5' RACE reads, holding one entry per CDR3 protein. The sample lists about 1 million distinct CDR3 sequences; around 43% were seen once. To note about this clonotype: Its specificity is not known.

Ranging in age from roughly 6 to 95, the donors were healthy Caucasian individuals from Russia. With V trimmed by 6 bases and J by 0 bases, 10 bases remained unmatched. Germline CDR1 reads SEHNR; CDR2 reads FQNEAQ (reference sequence). CDR3 length: 17 residues. Sequencing used blood. The receptor was derived from a woman aged 60-75 years in good health. This chain joins TRBV7-9 and TRBJ2-2; 7 bases fit TRBD2. The CDR3 DNA reads as TGTGCCAGCAGTCCCGGCCGACTAGCCCCGAACACCGGGGAGCTGTTTTTT. Amino acid sequence: CASSPGRLAPNTGELFF.